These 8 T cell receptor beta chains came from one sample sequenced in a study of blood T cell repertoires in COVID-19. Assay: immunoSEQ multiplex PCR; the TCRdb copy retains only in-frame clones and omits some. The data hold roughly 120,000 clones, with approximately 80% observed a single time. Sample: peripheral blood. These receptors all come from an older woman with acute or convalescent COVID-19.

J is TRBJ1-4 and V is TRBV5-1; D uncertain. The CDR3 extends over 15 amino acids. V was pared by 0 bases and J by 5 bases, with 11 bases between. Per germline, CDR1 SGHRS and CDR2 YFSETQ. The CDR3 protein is CASSLANELNEKLFF. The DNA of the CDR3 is TGCGCCAGCAGCTTGGCCAACGAGTTGAATGAAAAACTGTTTTTT.

CDR3 coding DNA: TGTGCCACCAGTGATGGGACAGCTTATGGCTACACCTTC. Its translation: CATSDGTAYGYTF. V gene TRBV24-1 combines with J gene TRBJ1-2; 7 nucleotides align to TRBD1. Germline V gene lookup returns CDR1 KGHDR and CDR2 SFDVKD. This CDR3 is built from 13 residues. Losses at the gene ends were 3 bases for V and 5 bases for J; bases not matched to a gene: 2.

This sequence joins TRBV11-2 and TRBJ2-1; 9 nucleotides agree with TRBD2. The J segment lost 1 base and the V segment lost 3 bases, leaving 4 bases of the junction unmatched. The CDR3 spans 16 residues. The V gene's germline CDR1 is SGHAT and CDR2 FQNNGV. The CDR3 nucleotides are TGTGCCAGCAGCTTTGGAACTAGCGGGTCCTACAATGAGCAGTTCTTC. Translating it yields CASSFGTSGSYNEQFF.

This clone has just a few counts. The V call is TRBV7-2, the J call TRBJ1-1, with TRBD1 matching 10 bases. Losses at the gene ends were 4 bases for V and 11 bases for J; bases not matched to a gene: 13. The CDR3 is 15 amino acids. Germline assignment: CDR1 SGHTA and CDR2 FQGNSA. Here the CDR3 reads CASSSPGTGVFEAFF. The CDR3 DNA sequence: TGTGCCAGCAGCTCACCCGGGACAGGGGTCTTTGAGGCTTTCTTT.

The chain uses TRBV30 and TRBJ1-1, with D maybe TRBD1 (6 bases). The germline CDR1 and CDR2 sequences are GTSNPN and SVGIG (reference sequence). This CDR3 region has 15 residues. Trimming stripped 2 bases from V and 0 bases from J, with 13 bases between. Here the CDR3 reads CAWSRGGGMNTEAFF. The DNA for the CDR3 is TGTGCCTGGAGTAGGGGGGGCGGAATGAACACTGAAGCTTTCTTT.

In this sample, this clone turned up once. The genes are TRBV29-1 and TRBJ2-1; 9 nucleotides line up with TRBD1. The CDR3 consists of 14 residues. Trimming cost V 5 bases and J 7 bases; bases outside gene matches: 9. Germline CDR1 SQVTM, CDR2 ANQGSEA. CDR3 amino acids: CSVLLGQGGNEQFF. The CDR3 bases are TGCAGCGTTTTGCTGGGACAGGGAGGGAATGAGCAGTTCTTC.

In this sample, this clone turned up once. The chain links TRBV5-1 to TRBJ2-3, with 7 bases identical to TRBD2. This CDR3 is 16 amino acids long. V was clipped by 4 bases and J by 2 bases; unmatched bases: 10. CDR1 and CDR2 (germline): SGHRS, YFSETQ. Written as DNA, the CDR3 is TGCGCCAGCAGCCTGGAGGTGGGGGGGTACACAGATACGCAGTATTTT. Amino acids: CASSLEVGGYTDTQYF.

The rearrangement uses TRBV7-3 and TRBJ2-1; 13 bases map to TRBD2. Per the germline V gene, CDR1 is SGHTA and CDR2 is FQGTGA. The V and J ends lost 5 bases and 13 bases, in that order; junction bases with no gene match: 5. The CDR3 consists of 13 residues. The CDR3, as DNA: TGTGCCAGCAGCCCTGGGACTAGCGGGGATCAGTTCTTC. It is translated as CASSPGTSGDQFF.